These 26 T cell receptor beta chains came from one sample sequenced in a study of blood T cell repertoires in COVID-19. Repertoires were generated with immunoSEQ multiplex PCR, while TCRdb's copy carries only in-frame clones and drops some. The sample carries some 150,000 clones, approximately 80% recorded once. Sequencing input: peripheral blood. These receptors were taken from a woman aged 60-75 years with acute or convalescent COVID-19.

The chain has TRBV28 and TRBJ2-7, with 11 positions matching TRBD1. Losses at the gene ends were 1 base for V and 3 bases for J; bases not matched to a gene: 2. CDR1 is MDHEN and CDR2 is SYDVKM in the germline V gene. The CDR3 has 15 residues. The CDR3 DNA is TGTGCCAGCAGTTTATATGGGACAGGGGGCTACGAGCAGTACGTC. This translates into CASSLYGTGGYEQYV.

J is TRBJ2-7 and V is TRBV3-1 (or the pseudogene TRBV3-2), with TRBD2 as a possible D gene (5 bases). The CDR3 extends over 15 amino acids. The germline V gene has CDR1 LGHDT and CDR2 YNNKEL (reference sequence). V shed 1 base and J shed 0 bases, with 10 bases lying between them. The CDR3 is CASSQAGLRSYEQYF. The DNA for the CDR3 is TGTGCCAGCAGCCAAGCGGGGTTACGCTCCTACGAGCAGTACTTC.

The J gene is TRBJ1-1, the V gene TRBV7-9; D not certain. Trimming took 1 base from V and 4 from J, leaving 7 bases between them. This CDR3 comprises 13 residues. Germline-derived CDR1 and CDR2 are SEHNR and FQNEAQ (reference sequence). CDR3 in amino acids: CASSLGGVTEAFF. As DNA, the CDR3 is TGTGCCAGCAGCTTAGGAGGAGTCACTGAAGCTTTCTTT.

This rearrangement joins TRBV7-6 to TRBJ1-4, with 12 bases aligning to TRBD1. Germline V CDR1 and CDR2: SGHVS, FNYEAQ. The ends lost 2 bases at V and 7 bases at J; junction bases unmatched: 8. This CDR3 contains 17 residues. This CDR3 reads CASSLITGTGGSEKLFF. The CDR3 nucleotides read TGTGCCAGCAGCTTAATTACCGGGACAGGGGGCTCTGAAAAACTGTTTTTT.

The chain links TRBV6-1 to TRBJ1-4; 7 bases map to TRBD1. CDR1 MNHNS and CDR2 SASEGT come from the germline V gene. This CDR3 comprises 15 residues. Losses at the gene ends were 3 bases for V and 5 bases for J; bases not matched to a gene: 6. The CDR3, as DNA: TGTGCCAGCAGTGATGCGACAGGGTCGAATGAAAAACTGTTTTTT. This gives the protein CASSDATGSNEKLFF.

V usage is TRBV11-2 and J usage is TRBJ2-3, with a weak D call TRBD2 (6 bases). Trimming took 0 bases from V and 1 from J, leaving 14 bases between them. Germline V gene data show CDR1 as SGHAT and CDR2 as FQNNGV. CDR3 length equals 17 residues. DNA of the CDR3: TGTGCCAGCAGCTTAGAAATTGGTGCTAGCGGCACAGATACGCAGTATTTT. Translating gives CASSLEIGASGTDTQYF. Drawing the rest from reference TRBV11-2 and TRBJ2-3, the complete variable domain is EAGVAQSPRYKIIEKRQSVAFWCNPISGHATLYWYQQILGQGPKLLIQFQNNGVVDDSQLPKDRFSAERLKGVDSTLKIQPAKLEDSAVYLCASSLEIGASGTDTQYFGPGTRLTVL.

The genes are TRBV25-1 and TRBJ1-2, with 8 nucleotides matching TRBD1. Germline assignment: CDR1 MGHDK and CDR2 SYGVNS. The CDR3 spans 13 residues. The trim removed 3 bases at V and 7 bases at J, leaving 4 bases unmatched. The DNA for the CDR3 is TGTGCCAGCAGTGACCTGGACAGGGCTGGCTACACCTTC. Translated: CASSDLDRAGYTF.

V and J are TRBV19 and TRBJ2-2, with D possibly being TRBD2 (6 bases). The CDR3 runs 15 residues. The germline CDR1 and CDR2 sequences are LNHDA and SQIVND (reference sequence). V lost 1 base and J 5 bases, leaving 11 bases between the germline ends. The CDR3 DNA is TGTGCCAGTAGTATAGCCCAGGGAGGAACCGGGGAGCTGTTTTTT. The encoded protein is CASSIAQGGTGELFF.

This chain connects TRBV7-8 to TRBJ1-1, with 7 bases matching TRBD1. The germline V gene encodes CDR1 SGHVS and CDR2 FQNEAQ. CDR3 length: 15 residues. Trimming at V came to 5 bases and at J to 3 bases, leaving 9 bases not matched to a gene. The chain's CDR3 is CASSPADREDTEAFF. DNA of the CDR3: TGTGCCAGCAGCCCAGCCGACAGGGAGGACACTGAAGCTTTCTTT.

In its sample, this clone was seen once. The rearrangement joins TRBV5-1 to TRBJ1-5; maybe TRBD1 (6 bases). Germline V CDR1 and CDR2: SGHRS, YFSETQ. The germline V and J ends were trimmed by 4 bases and 3 bases, with 20 bases remaining between them. The CDR3 consists of 17 residues. CDR3 DNA sequence: TGCGCCAGCAGCCCGGGGCGGGCTACAGGGAACAATCAGCCCCAGCATTTT. Translating gives CASSPGRATGNNQPQHF.

This chain uses TRBV10-3 with TRBJ1-4, with TRBD1 matching 7 bases. The CDR3 length is 13 residues. V shed 6 bases and J 7 bases; nucleotides not matched to a gene: 5. Germline CDR1 ENHRY, CDR2 SYGVKD. The CDR3 nucleotides are TGTGCCATCAGCGGGACAGAGGGTGAAAAACTGTTTTTT. Its protein is CAISGTEGEKLFF.

The rearrangement joins TRBV9 to TRBJ1-2, with 8 positions matching TRBD1. J was trimmed by 4 bases and V by 2 bases; bases with no gene match: 7. From germline, CDR1 is SGDLS and CDR2 YYNGEE. The CDR3 totals 15 residues. CDR3 protein: CASSVLGQGFYGYTF. CDR3 sequence (DNA): TGTGCCAGCAGCGTTTTAGGACAGGGATTCTATGGCTACACCTTC.

The chain has TRBV14 and TRBJ2-7; 7 bases are shared with TRBD1. This CDR3 comprises 14 residues. V was pared by 4 bases and J by 3 bases, with 6 bases of the junction left unmatched. Germline V gene sequence: CDR1 SGHDN, CDR2 FVKESK. DNA for the CDR3: TGTGCCAGCAGCCCCATAGACAGGGTCTACGAGCAGTACTTC. Translating gives CASSPIDRVYEQYF.

The table lists this clone with a count of one. The CDR3 spells CASSYDIGRVHQPQHF. The DNA of the CDR3 is TGTGCCAGCTCCTACGACATCGGGAGGGTCCATCAGCCCCAGCATTTT. V and J are TRBV19 and TRBJ1-5; no definite D call. Trimming pared 9 bases from V and 5 bases from J, leaving 23 bases between. CDR1 LNHDA and CDR2 SQIVND come from the germline V gene (reference sequence). This CDR3 contains 16 residues.

In its sample, this clone was seen a few times. V gene TRBV18 combines with J gene TRBJ1-2; perhaps TRBD1 as D (5 bases). V was cut by 0 bases and J by 6 bases, with 11 bases left in between. The CDR3 is 14 residues long. Germline V gives CDR1 KGHSH, CDR2 LQKENI. The DNA for the CDR3 is TGTGCCAGCTCACCACCGTCACAGGTTCATGGCTACACCTTC. It yields the protein CASSPPSQVHGYTF. Supplemented by reference TRBV18 and TRBJ1-2, the full variable domain reads NAGVMQNPRHLVRRRGQEARLRCSPMKGHSHVYWYRQLPEEGLKFMVYLQKENIIDESGMPKERFSAEFPKEGPSILRIQQVVRGDSAAYFCASSPPSQVHGYTFGSGTRLTVV.

This chain uses TRBV28 with TRBJ1-4, with TRBD1 identical over 8 bases. V shed 6 bases, J shed 11 bases, and the junction held 11 bases outside the gene matches. The CDR3 length is 14 residues. From germline, CDR1 is MDHEN and CDR2 SYDVKM. CDR3: CASSLARDRFKLFF. The CDR3 DNA sequence: TGTGCCAGCAGCCTCGCCCGGGACAGGTTTAAACTGTTTTTT.

The genes are TRBV9 and TRBJ1-4; TRBD1 is a possible D gene (6 bases). V lost 3 bases and J 8 bases, leaving 14 bases between the germline ends. Germline assignment: CDR1 SGDLS and CDR2 YYNGEE. This CDR3 is built from 14 residues. The DNA of the CDR3 is TGTGCCAGCAGCGACGGGGGGGCAGACGAAAAACTGTTTTTT. It specifies CASSDGGADEKLFF.

The chain carries TRBV20-1 and TRBJ1-1, with TRBD1 as a possible D gene (6 bases). Germline V CDR1 and CDR2: DFQATT, SNEGSKA (reference sequence). The CDR3 has 14 amino acids. The ends were cut back, 3 bases at V and 0 bases at J, with 11 bases in the middle. The CDR3 region is CSASGGSMNTEAFF. The CDR3 DNA follows: TGCAGTGCTAGTGGGGGCAGTATGAACACTGAAGCTTTCTTT.

This clone was seen a few times. This chain joins TRBV29-1 and TRBJ1-2; 8 bases are shared with TRBD1. CDR1 is SQVTM, CDR2 ANQGSEA, per germline. Trimming at V came to 2 bases and at J to 2 bases, leaving 4 bases not matched to a gene. CDR3 length equals 14 residues. CDR3 in amino acids: CSVEMGQVNYGYTF. CDR3 nucleotide sequence: TGCAGCGTTGAAATGGGACAGGTCAACTATGGCTACACCTTC.

The V call is TRBV28, the J call TRBJ1-2; 7 nucleotides line up with TRBD1. The CDR3 extends over 12 amino acids. V was pared by 7 bases and J by 3 bases, with 2 bases of the junction left unmatched. Germline V gene lookup returns CDR1 MDHEN and CDR2 SYDVKM. CDR3 region: CASTQGDYGYTF. CDR3 coding DNA: TGTGCCAGCACCCAGGGGGACTATGGCTACACCTTC.

The V and J genes are TRBV12-3 or TRBV12-4 and TRBJ1-5; TRBD1 is a possible D gene (5 bases). Trimming left V 3 bases short and J 9 bases short, with 9 bases between. There are 12 residues in the CDR3. The CDR3 region is CASSFSGGPQHF. The CDR3 DNA sequence: TGTGCCAGCAGTTTTTCGGGGGGGCCCCAGCATTTT.

This clone was seen a single time. The rearrangement joins TRBV5-5 to TRBJ1-2, with 7 positions matching TRBD1. The CDR3 length is 14 residues. Germline-derived CDR1 and CDR2 are SGHKS and YYEKEE (reference sequence). The ends lost 0 bases at V and 4 bases at J; junction bases unmatched: 3. The CDR3 sequence is CASSLDRGAYGYTF. The CDR3 nucleotides are TGTGCCAGCAGCTTGGACAGGGGAGCCTATGGCTACACCTTC.

The rearrangement uses TRBV10-1 and TRBJ2-7; TRBD1 might be the D (5 bases). The germline V gene has CDR1 WNHNN and CDR2 SYGVQD (reference sequence). Trimming stripped 3 bases from V and 3 bases from J, with 6 bases between. CDR3 size: 12 residues. The CDR3 loop reads CASSDRDYEQYV. The DNA of the CDR3 is TGCGCCAGCAGTGACAGGGACTACGAGCAGTACGTC.

This clone has only one observation. The V gene is TRBV19, the J gene TRBJ1-2, with D perhaps matching TRBD1 (6 bases). V dropped 1 base and J dropped 4 bases, with 16 bases sitting between them. The CDR3 is made up of 16 amino acids. CDR1 is LNHDA, CDR2 SQIVND, per germline (reference sequence). The CDR3 reads CASSIGAKGDFYGYTF. CDR3 nucleotides: TGTGCCAGTAGTATAGGGGCCAAGGGGGATTTCTATGGCTACACCTTC.

The chain joins TRBV4-1 to TRBJ2-7; 7 bases are a match to TRBD1. The CDR3 contains 14 residues. The junction had 2 bases not matched to a gene; V was cut back by 0 bases and J by 3 bases. The V gene's germline CDR1 is MGHRA and CDR2 YSYEKL. CDR3 amino acids: CASSQDRGSYEQYV. In nucleotides, the CDR3 is TGCGCCAGCAGCCAAGACAGGGGGAGCTACGAGCAGTACGTC.

This chain connects TRBV5-1 to TRBJ1-1, with 9 bases lining up with TRBD1. CDR1 is SGHRS and CDR2 is YFSETQ in the germline V gene. J gave up 4 bases and V 4 bases, and 17 bases lay outside the gene matches. CDR3 length: 18 amino acids. CDR3 DNA: TGCGCCAGCAGCGTCAGACGGGACAGGGAAATGAAGAGCACTGAAGCTTTCTTT. It codes for CASSVRRDREMKSTEAFF.